Following are 6 T cell receptor beta chains from one sample sequenced in a study of shared clonotypes between healthy human individuals. Data came from immunoSEQ multiplex PCR; TCRdb stores just in-frame clones and leaves some out. The table records over 2 million clones, 85% to 95% of them present only once. The sample taken for sequencing was naive CD4+ T cells sorted from blood. Subset meaning: CD45RA+ positively selected. The source is a man aged 18 to 29 in good health.

This rearrangement joins TRBV6-6 to TRBJ2-7; the match to TRBD1 covers 9 bases. Germline CDR1 MNHNY, CDR2 SVGAGI (reference sequence). Unmatched junction bases numbered 7, after V lost 7 bases and J lost 3 bases. The CDR3 is 14 amino acids. The CDR3 sequence: CASTKPGQGYEQYF. DNA of the CDR3: TGTGCCAGCACCAAGCCGGGACAGGGCTACGAGCAGTACTTC.

This chain joins TRBV27 and TRBJ1-4; no reliable D call. This CDR3 region has 15 residues. Per the germline V gene, CDR1 is MNHEY and CDR2 is SMNVEV (reference sequence). V dropped 2 bases and J dropped 8 bases, with 15 bases sitting between them. The CDR3: CASSLTGRLGEKLFF. CDR3 DNA sequence: TGTGCCAGCAGTTTAACTGGGCGCCTGGGGGAAAAACTGTTTTTT.

This clone was seen only a few times. The genes are TRBV7-9 and TRBJ1-6; D remains unclear. CDR1 SEHNR and CDR2 FQNEAQ come from the germline V gene (reference sequence). V dropped 4 bases and J dropped 7 bases, with 11 bases sitting between them. The CDR3 length is 14 residues. CDR3: CASSSGSVNSPLHF. CDR3 DNA: TGTGCCAGCAGCTCTGGGTCTGTAAATTCACCCCTCCACTTT.

The chain links TRBV27 to TRBJ2-1; 10 positions agree with TRBD2. From germline, CDR1 is MNHEY and CDR2 SMNVEV (reference sequence). With V trimmed by 4 bases and J by 5 bases, 8 bases remained unmatched. This CDR3 has 16 amino acids. CDR3 amino acids: CASSSIAGGLNNEQFF. The CDR3 DNA is TGTGCCAGCAGTTCCATAGCGGGGGGACTAAACAATGAGCAGTTCTTC.

This clone was observed a few times. The same CDR3 is also encoded by other DNA sequences in this sample. The V gene is TRBV5-1, the J gene TRBJ2-7; no firm D call. Germline V gene lookup returns CDR1 SGHRS and CDR2 YFSETQ. The length of the CDR3 is 11 residues. The ends were cut back, 0 bases at V and 7 bases at J, with 5 bases in the middle. Written as DNA, the CDR3 is TGCGCCAGCAGCTTGGAAGGGGAGCAGTACTTC. Its translation: CASSLEGEQYF.

This rearrangement joins TRBV27 to TRBJ2-7; TRBD1 aligns across 12 bases. CDR1 is MNHEY and CDR2 is SMNVEV in the germline V gene (reference sequence). V was pared by 5 bases and J by 4 bases, with 6 bases of the junction left unmatched. The CDR3 totals 15 residues. As DNA, the CDR3 is TGTGCCAGCAGTGGGACAGGGGGCTTTTCTTACGAGCAGTACTTC. This gives the protein CASSGTGGFSYEQYF.